The clone carrying this T cell receptor (beta chain) was seen a few times. Its antigen is undetermined. The sample comes from a study of blood T cells in healthy people across ages. Study in general: Roughly one uniquely barcoded beta molecule per two T cells was captured. Overall study findings and caveats: A roughly linear age-dependent decrease characterized TCR beta diversity per million T cells. More naive CD4+ cells and higher diversity were found in long-lived than in aged donors.

Alongside a J-beta primer mix, a sample-barcoded 5' primer served in a second PCR lasting roughly 7 to 11 cycles. Each CDR3 protein is one row after TCRdb ran MiXCR on the 5' RACE reads. The sample has about 1,600,000 distinct CDR3 sequences; roughly 40% are singletons. At least 7 million PBMCs were isolated per sample. From germline, CDR1 is KGHDR and CDR2 SFDVKD. The length of the CDR3 is 14 residues. V was trimmed by 3 bases and J by 6 bases, leaving 11 bases between them. The sequenced sample was blood. This chain uses TRBV24-1 with TRBJ2-1; perhaps TRBD1 as D (5 bases). The source of this sequence is a woman younger than 35 in good health. CDR3 coding DNA: TGTGCCACCAGTGATCACGACAGCCCCAATGAGCAGTTCTTC. Amino acid sequence: CATSDHDSPNEQFF.